This entry features one T cell receptor beta chain sequence. Repertoires were generated with immunoSEQ multiplex PCR, while TCRdb's copy carries only in-frame clones and drops some. The sample includes tens of thousands of clones, 80% to 90% seen only once; the top ten take approximately 0.61%. The data were obtained in a study of T cell changes during pregnancy in multiple sclerosis. The source material was CD4+ T cells from peripheral blood mononuclear cells, sampled in the first trimester of pregnancy. This clonotype was obtained from a female donor with multiple sclerosis, enrolled in a pregnancy study.

CDR3 nucleotides: TGTGCCAGCAGCCAAGAACAGGACTCCTACAATGAGCAGTTCTTC. This sequence encodes CASSQEQDSYNEQFF. V and J are TRBV4-2 and TRBJ2-1, with a possible D match to TRBD1 (5 bases). This CDR3 has 15 residues. Germline loops: CDR1 LGHNA, CDR2 YNFKEQ. V gave up 0 bases and J gave up 0 bases, with 6 bases separating them.